Below, 15 T cell receptor beta chains from the same sample are listed, as sequenced in a study of beta chain features in type 1 diabetes. Every bit of the isolated RNA underwent reverse transcription, so sequencing read expressed TCRB transcripts. Assay: immunoSEQ multiplex PCR; the TCRdb copy retains only in-frame clones and omits some. The sample has 310,000 or so clones; roughly 8% are singletons. Sequences were obtained from central memory CD4+ T cells from blood. Receptor source: a woman under 30 in good health.

This clone showed up just a few times. CDR3 nucleotides: TGTGCCAGCAGTCCAATACCCGGGACTAGCGGGACCGGGGAGCTGTTTTTT. It encodes CASSPIPGTSGTGELFF. This chain joins TRBV7-6 and TRBJ2-2; 12 bases agree with TRBD2. CDR1 is SGHVS and CDR2 is FNYEAQ in the germline V gene. Trimming cost V 6 bases and J 5 bases; bases outside gene matches: 10. This CDR3 region has 17 residues. Complete variable domain (other parts from reference TRBV7-6 and TRBJ2-2): GAGVSQSPRYKVTKRGQDVALRCDPISGHVSLYWYRQALGQGPEFLTYFNYEAQQDKSGLPNDRFSAERPEGSISTLTIQRTEQRDSAMYRCASSPIPGTSGTGELFFGEGSRLTVL.

The genes are TRBV5-1 and TRBJ1-4, with 7 nucleotides matching TRBD1. The CDR3 is 16 residues long. Germline CDR1 SGHRS, CDR2 YFSETQ. V lost 3 bases, J lost 7 bases, and 12 bases stayed unmatched. Here the CDR3 reads CASSSQPQGMGEKLFF. CDR3 DNA sequence: TGCGCCAGCAGCTCGCAACCACAGGGGATGGGTGAAAAACTGTTTTTT.

In its sample, this clone was seen a few times. The J gene is TRBJ2-7, the V gene TRBV7-2; 11 bases map to TRBD1. Unmatched junction bases numbered 1, after V lost 5 bases and J lost 4 bases. The CDR3 runs 13 residues. CDR1 SGHTA and CDR2 FQGNSA come from the germline V gene. DNA of the CDR3: TGTGCCAGCAGCCGGGACAGGGGGTACGAGCAGTACTTC. Translation gives CASSRDRGYEQYF.

This clone was counted between two and nine times. This chain links TRBV6-5 with TRBJ1-1, with 7 bases identical to TRBD1. After removal of 6 bases from V and 5 bases from J, the junction contained 12 bases not matched to a gene. This CDR3 is 15 amino acids long. Germline V gene sequence: CDR1 MNHEY, CDR2 SVGAGI. The DNA of the CDR3 is TGTGCCAGCAGCCTCCCCGGGACAGTGAGTACTGAAGCTTTCTTT. Translation gives CASSLPGTVSTEAFF.

Concerning this clone itself: Other nucleotide sequences from this sample produce the same CDR3. The chain is built from TRBV7-9 and TRBJ2-6; maybe TRBD1 (5 bases). The V gene lost 1 base and the J gene lost 2 bases, with 9 bases spanning the gap. Germline CDR1 reads SEHNR; CDR2 reads FQNEAQ (reference sequence). The CDR3 consists of 16 residues. CDR3 DNA: TGTGCCAGCAGCTTAGGAGTAGGGGCTGGGGCCAACGTCCTGACTTTC. Translation: CASSLGVGAGANVLTF.

The gene calls are TRBV7-2 and TRBJ2-7, with 7 bases matching TRBD1. V lost 5 bases, J lost 3 bases, and 7 bases stayed unmatched. Germline lookup yields CDR1 SGHTA and CDR2 FQGNSA. The CDR3 has 14 residues. CDR3: CASSRDRTGYEQYF. DNA of the CDR3: TGTGCCAGCAGCCGAGACCGGACAGGCTACGAGCAGTACTTC. Complete variable domain (other parts from reference TRBV7-2 and TRBJ2-7): GAGVSQSPSNKVTEKGKDVELRCDPISGHTALYWYRQSLGQGLEFLIYFQGNSAPDKSGLPSDRFSAERTGGSVSTLTIQRTQQEDSAVYLCASSRDRTGYEQYFGPGTRLTVT.

This chain uses TRBV6-6 with TRBJ2-3; D is perhaps TRBD2 (5 bases). The CDR3 loop spans 14 amino acids. V lost 0 bases and J lost 7, with 11 bases in between. From germline, CDR1 is MNHNY and CDR2 SVGAGI (reference sequence). The CDR3 bases are TGTGCCAGCAGTTACTCCGATCGGGGAAATACGCAGTATTTT. As protein: CASSYSDRGNTQYF.

This clone was seen ten or more times. V gene TRBV13 combines with J gene TRBJ2-6, with D possibly TRBD1 on 5 matching bases. Germline CDR1 PRHDT, CDR2 FYEKMQ (reference sequence). Between the trimmed V and J ends, which lost 3 bases and 0 bases, there was a span of 18 bases. This CDR3 region has 19 residues. The CDR3 protein is CASSLSWARASSGANVLTF. The CDR3 bases are TGTGCCAGCAGCTTGAGTTGGGCCAGGGCGAGCTCTGGGGCCAACGTCCTGACTTTC.

The genes are TRBV5-4 and TRBJ2-3; tentative D call: TRBD2 (6 bases). This CDR3 contains 12 residues. CDR1 SGHNT and CDR2 YYREEE come from the germline V gene (reference sequence). Trimming removed 2 bases at V and 7 bases at J, with 8 bases between. Here the CDR3 reads CASSLGGYTQYF. The CDR3 coding sequence is TGTGCCAGCAGCTTAGGAGGGTATACGCAGTATTTT.

The chain links TRBV9 to TRBJ2-1; unclear D gene. CDR1 SGDLS and CDR2 YYNGEE come from the germline V gene. The CDR3 runs to 15 residues. V was clipped by 1 base and J by 7 bases, with 15 bases between them. The CDR3 DNA reads TGTGCCAGCAGCGTAACTCCCCGAAGCACAAATGAGCAGTTCTTC. As protein: CASSVTPRSTNEQFF.

This clone was seen only a few times. This chain links TRBV6-1 with TRBJ2-7, with 13 bases aligning to TRBD2. Germline V gene data show CDR1 as MNHNS and CDR2 as SASEGT. Trimming removed 0 bases from V and 2 bases from J; junction bases left unmatched: 10. The CDR3 has 19 amino acids. The CDR3 nucleotides read TGTGCCAGCAGTGAAGCAAGGACTAGCGGGAGCAGGAGACCCTACGAGCAGTACTTC. It is translated as CASSEARTSGSRRPYEQYF.

This chain links TRBV4-2 with TRBJ2-2; TRBD1 agrees at 8 bases. From germline, CDR1 is LGHNA and CDR2 YNFKEQ. V dropped 1 base and J dropped 6; count of bases not matched to a gene: 4. The CDR3 is made up of 15 amino acids. CDR3 in amino acids: CASSQGDRSSGELFF. The CDR3 DNA sequence: TGTGCCAGCAGCCAAGGGGACAGGTCATCCGGGGAGCTGTTTTTT.

This clone was detected only a few times. V gene TRBV7-6 combines with J gene TRBJ2-3, with TRBD2 identical over 7 bases. The ends lost 3 bases at V and 0 bases at J; junction bases unmatched: 6. The germline CDR1 and CDR2 sequences are SGHVS and FNYEAQ. The CDR3 spans 16 residues. The CDR3 loop reads CASSLRVGLSTDTQYF. Written as DNA, the CDR3 is TGTGCCAGCAGCTTGCGTGTGGGACTAAGCACAGATACGCAGTATTTT.

This clone was found a few times. The genes are TRBV4-2 and TRBJ2-7; D is perhaps TRBD2 (5 bases). The germline gives CDR1 LGHNA, CDR2 YNFKEQ. Trimming pared 0 bases from V and 3 bases from J, leaving 12 bases between. This CDR3 has 15 residues. DNA of the CDR3: TGTGCCAGCAGCCAAGAGATGGCTAGCTACTACGAGCAGTACTTC. Its protein is CASSQEMASYYEQYF.

The rearrangement joins TRBV14 to TRBJ2-2; D is ambiguous. The CDR3 is 13 residues long. Between the trimmed V and J ends, which lost 1 base and 3 bases, there was a span of 3 bases. Germline loops: CDR1 SGHDN, CDR2 FVKESK. The CDR3 DNA reads TGTGCCAGCAGCCAAGTCTACACCGGGGAGCTGTTTTTT. As protein: CASSQVYTGELFF.